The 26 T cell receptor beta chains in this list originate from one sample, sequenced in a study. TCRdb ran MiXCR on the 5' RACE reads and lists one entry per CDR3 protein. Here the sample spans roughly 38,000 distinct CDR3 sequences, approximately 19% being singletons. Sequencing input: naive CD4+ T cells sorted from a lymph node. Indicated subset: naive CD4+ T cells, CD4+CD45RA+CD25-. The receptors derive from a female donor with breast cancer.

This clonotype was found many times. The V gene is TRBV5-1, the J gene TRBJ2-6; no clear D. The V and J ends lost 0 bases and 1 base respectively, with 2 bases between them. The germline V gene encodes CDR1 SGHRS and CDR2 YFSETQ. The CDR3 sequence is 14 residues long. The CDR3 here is CASSLDSGANVLTF. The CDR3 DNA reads TGCGCCAGCAGCTTGGATTCTGGGGCCAACGTCCTGACTTTC.

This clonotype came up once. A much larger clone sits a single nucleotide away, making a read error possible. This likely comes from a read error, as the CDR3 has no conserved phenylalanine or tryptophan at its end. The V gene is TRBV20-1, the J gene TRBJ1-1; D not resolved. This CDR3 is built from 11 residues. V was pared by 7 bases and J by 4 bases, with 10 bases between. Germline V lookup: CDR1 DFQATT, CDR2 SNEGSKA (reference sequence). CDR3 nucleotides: TGCAGTGGGACGTCGGTCACTGAAGCTTTCATT. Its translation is CSGTSVTEAFI.

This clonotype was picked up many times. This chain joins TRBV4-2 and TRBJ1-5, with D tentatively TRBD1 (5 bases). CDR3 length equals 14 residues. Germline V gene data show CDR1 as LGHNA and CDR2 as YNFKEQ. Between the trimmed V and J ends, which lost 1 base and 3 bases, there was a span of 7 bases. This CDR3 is CASSQGGDNQPQHF. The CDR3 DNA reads TGTGCCAGCAGCCAAGGGGGGGACAATCAGCCCCAGCATTTT.

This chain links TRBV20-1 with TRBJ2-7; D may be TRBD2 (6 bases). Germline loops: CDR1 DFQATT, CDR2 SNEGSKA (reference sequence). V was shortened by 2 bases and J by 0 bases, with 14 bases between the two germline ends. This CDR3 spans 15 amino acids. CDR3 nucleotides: TGCAGTGCTAGACACCATCGGGACTCCTCCTACGAGCAGTACTTC. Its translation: CSARHHRDSSYEQYF.

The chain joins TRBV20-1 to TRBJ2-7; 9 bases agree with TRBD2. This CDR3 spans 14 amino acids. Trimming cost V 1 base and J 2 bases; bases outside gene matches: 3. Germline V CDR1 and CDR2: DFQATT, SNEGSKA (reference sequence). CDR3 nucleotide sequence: TGCAGTGCTAGAGGGCGACTAGCGGCCTACGAGCAGTACTTC. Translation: CSARGRLAAYEQYF.

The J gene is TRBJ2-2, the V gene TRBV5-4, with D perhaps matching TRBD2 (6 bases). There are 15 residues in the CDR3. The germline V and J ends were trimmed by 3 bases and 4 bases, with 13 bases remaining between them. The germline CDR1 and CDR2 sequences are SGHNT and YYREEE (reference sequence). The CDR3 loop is CASSSPGLFTGELFF. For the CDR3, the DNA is TGTGCCAGCAGCTCACCGGGACTGTTCACCGGGGAGCTGTTTTTT. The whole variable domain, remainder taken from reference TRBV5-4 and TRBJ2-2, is ETGVTQSPTHLIKTRGQQVTLRCSSQSGHNTVSWYQQALGQGPQFIFQYYREEENGRGNFPPRFSGLQFPNYSSELNVNALELDDSALYLCASSSPGLFTGELFFGEGSRLTVL.

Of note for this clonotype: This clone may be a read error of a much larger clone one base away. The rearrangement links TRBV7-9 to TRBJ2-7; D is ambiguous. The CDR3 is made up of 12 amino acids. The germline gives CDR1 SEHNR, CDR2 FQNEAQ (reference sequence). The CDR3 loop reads CANSLNGYEQYF. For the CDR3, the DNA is TGTGCCAACAGCTTAAATGGCTACGAGCAGTACTTC.

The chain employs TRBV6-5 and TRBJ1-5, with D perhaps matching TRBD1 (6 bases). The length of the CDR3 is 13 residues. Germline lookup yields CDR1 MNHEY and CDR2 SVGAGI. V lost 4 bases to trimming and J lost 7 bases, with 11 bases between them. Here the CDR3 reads CASSLQGGQPQHF. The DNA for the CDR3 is TGTGCCAGCAGTTTACAGGGTGGCCAGCCCCAGCATTTT.

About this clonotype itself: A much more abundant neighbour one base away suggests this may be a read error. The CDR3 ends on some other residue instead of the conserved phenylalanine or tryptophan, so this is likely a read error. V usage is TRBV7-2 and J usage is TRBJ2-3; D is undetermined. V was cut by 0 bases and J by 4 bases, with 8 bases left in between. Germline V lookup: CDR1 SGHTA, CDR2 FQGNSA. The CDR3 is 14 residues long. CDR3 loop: CASSLAAASDTQYL. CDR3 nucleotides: TGTGCCAGCAGCTTAGCGGCGGCCTCAGATACGCAGTATCTT.

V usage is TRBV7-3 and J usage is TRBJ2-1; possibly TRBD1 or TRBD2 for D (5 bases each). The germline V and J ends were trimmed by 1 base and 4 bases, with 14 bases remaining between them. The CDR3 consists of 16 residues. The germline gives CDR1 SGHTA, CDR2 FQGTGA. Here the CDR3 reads CASSLRAGAGYNEQFF. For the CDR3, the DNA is TGTGCCAGCAGCTTAAGGGCCGGGGCAGGGTACAATGAGCAGTTCTTC.

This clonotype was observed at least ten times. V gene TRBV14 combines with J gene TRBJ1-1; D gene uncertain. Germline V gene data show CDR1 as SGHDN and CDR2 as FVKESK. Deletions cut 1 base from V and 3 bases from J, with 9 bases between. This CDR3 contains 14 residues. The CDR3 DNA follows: TGTGCCAGCAGCCAAGTCAGCAGAGACACTGAAGCTTTCTTT. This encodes CASSQVSRDTEAFF.

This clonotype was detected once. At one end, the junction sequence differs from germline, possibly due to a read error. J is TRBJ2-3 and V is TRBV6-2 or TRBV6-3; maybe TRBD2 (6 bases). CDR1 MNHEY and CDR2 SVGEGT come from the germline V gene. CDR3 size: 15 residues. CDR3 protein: CTSGLTPHPADTRYF. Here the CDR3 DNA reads TGTACCAGCGGACTAACCCCTCACCCGGCAGATACGCGGTATTTT.

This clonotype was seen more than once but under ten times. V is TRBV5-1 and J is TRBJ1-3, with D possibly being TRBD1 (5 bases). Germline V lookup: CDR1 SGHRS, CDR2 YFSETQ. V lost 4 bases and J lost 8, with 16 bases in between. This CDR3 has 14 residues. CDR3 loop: CASSPGSLRDTIYF. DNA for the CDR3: TGCGCCAGCAGCCCCGGGAGCCTCAGGGACACCATATATTTT.

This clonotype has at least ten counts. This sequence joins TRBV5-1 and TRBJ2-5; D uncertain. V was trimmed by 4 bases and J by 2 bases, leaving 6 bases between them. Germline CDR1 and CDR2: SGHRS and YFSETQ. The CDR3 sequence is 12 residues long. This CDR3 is CASSLRQETQYF. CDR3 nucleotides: TGCGCCAGCAGCCTCCGTCAAGAGACCCAGTACTTC.

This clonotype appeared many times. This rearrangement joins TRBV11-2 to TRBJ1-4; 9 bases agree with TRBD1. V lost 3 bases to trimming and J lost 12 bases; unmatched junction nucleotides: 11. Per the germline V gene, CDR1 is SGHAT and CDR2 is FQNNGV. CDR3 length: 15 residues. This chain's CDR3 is CASSFRPGQGGELFF. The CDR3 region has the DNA TGTGCCAGCAGCTTCCGACCGGGACAGGGCGGGGAACTGTTTTTT.

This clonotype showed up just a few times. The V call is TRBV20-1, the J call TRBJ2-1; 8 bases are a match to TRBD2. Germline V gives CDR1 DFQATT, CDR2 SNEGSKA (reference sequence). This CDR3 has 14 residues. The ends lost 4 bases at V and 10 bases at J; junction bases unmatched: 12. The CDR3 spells CSANWGGRSPEQFF. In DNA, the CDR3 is TGCAGTGCTAATTGGGGCGGGAGGTCCCCCGAGCAGTTCTTC.

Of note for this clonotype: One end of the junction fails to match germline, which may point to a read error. CDR3 nucleotide sequence: TGCACCAGCAGCCAAGGGGAGAGCGGGAGGGCCGGGGAGCTGTTTTTT. As protein: CTSSQGESGRAGELFF. This chain connects TRBV4-1 to TRBJ2-2, with 10 bases that match TRBD2. In germline, CDR1 is MGHRA, CDR2 YSYEKL. The CDR3 is 16 amino acids.

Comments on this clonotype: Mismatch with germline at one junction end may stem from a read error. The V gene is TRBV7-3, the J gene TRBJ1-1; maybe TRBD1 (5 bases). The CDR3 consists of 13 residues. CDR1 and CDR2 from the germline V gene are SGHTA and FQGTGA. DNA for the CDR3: TGTGCCAGCAGCCCACAGGTGAACACTGAAGCTTGCTTT. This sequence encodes CASSPQVNTEACF.

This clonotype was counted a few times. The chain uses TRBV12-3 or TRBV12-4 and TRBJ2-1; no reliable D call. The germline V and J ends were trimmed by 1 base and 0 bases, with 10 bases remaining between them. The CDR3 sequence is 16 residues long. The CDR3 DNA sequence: TGTGCCAGCAGTTTAGTGGGTTCGAGCTCCTACAATGAGCAGTTCTTC. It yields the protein CASSLVGSSSYNEQFF.

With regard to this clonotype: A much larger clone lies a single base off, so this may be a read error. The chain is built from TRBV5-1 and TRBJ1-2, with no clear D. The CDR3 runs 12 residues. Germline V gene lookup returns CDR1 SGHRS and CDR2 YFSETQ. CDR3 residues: CASSPENSGYTF. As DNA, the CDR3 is TGCGCCAGTTCACCAGAGAACTCTGGCTACACCTTC.

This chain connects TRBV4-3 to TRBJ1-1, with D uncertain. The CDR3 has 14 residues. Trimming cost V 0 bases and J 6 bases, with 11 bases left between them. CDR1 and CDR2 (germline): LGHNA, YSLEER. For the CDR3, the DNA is TGCGCCAGCAGCCAAGATATTCCGGGATCTGAAGCTTTCTTT. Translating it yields CASSQDIPGSEAFF.

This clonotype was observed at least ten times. The CDR3 here is CSAELPRTQYF. DNA of the CDR3: TGCAGCGCCGAACTCCCCCGGACCCAGTACTTC. V gene TRBV29-1 combines with J gene TRBJ2-5, with D uncertain. Germline CDR1 is SQVTM and CDR2 is ANQGSEA. The CDR3 spans 11 residues. V dropped 7 bases and J dropped 7 bases, with 13 bases sitting between them.

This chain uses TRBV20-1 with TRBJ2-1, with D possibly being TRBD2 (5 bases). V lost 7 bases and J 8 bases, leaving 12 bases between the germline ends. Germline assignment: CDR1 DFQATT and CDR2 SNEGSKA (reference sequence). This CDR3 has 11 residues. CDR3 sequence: CSGQLGDEQFF. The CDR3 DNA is TGCAGTGGCCAACTAGGCGATGAGCAGTTCTTC.

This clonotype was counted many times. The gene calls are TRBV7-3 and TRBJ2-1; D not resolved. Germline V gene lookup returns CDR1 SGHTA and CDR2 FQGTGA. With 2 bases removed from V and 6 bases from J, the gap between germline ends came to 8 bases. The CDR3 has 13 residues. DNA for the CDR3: TGTGCCAGCAGCTTAGGCTCGATCAATGAGCAGTTCTTC. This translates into CASSLGSINEQFF.

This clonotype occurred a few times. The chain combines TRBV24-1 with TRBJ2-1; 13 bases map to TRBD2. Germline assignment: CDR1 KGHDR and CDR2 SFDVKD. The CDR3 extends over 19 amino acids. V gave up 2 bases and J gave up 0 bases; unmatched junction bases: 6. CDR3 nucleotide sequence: TGTGCCACCAGTGATTCCCCGACTAGCGGGAGGAGCTCCTACAATGAGCAGTTCTTC. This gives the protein CATSDSPTSGRSSYNEQFF.

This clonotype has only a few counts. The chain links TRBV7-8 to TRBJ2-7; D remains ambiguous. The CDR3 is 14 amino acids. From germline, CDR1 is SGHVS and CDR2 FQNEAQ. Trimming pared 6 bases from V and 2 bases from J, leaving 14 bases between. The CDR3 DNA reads TGTGCCAGCAGTGATCTTACGTATCCCTACGAGCAGTACTTC. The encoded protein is CASSDLTYPYEQYF.